A selection of T cell receptor beta chains follows, all from one sample in a study of blood T cell repertoires in COVID-19. Profiled with immunoSEQ multiplex PCR; TCRdb holds only in-frame clones, not every one. This table holds approximately 300,000 clones, 92% found once. The source material was PBMCs or T cells enriched from blood (not recorded which). The receptors originated from a woman younger than 45 who had recovered from COVID-19. Each CDR3 is given with its conserved first and last residue. D genes are given only for firm matches. The size of a clone is reported for some rows only, either as once, few or many, or as a class for expanded clones.

D	V	length	size	J	CDR3	DNA
TRBD1	TRBV12-3/TRBV12-4	11	-	TRBJ1-5	CASSLGQGQHF	TGTGCCAGCAGTTTGGGACAGGGCCAGCATTTT
-	TRBV12-3/TRBV12-4	13	-	TRBJ1-5	CASRAEGAQPQHF	TGTGCCAGCAGGGCCGAGGGAGCTCAGCCCCAGCATTTT
-	TRBV6-1	14	-	TRBJ1-4	CASSEGGLDEKLFF	TGTGCCAGCAGTGAGGGCGGGCTGGATGAAAAACTGTTTTTT
TRBD1	TRBV3-1/TRBV3-2	15	-	TRBJ1-6	CASSNTGVTESPLHF	TGTGCCAGCAGCAACACAGGGGTTACTGAATCACCCCTCCACTTT
TRBD1	TRBV7-8	15	-	TRBJ2-3	CASSFRDRGADTQYF	TGTGCCAGCAGCTTCCGGGACAGGGGAGCAGATACGCAGTATTTT
TRBD2	TRBV10-3	13	-	TRBJ2-2	CATRAGANGELFF	TGTGCCACGAGAGCGGGAGCGAACGGGGAGCTGTTTTTT
-	TRBV4-3	13	-	TRBJ2-5	CASSQETQETQYF	TGCGCCAGCAGCCAAGAGACTCAAGAGACCCAGTACTTC
-	TRBV5-1	14	-	TRBJ1-1	CASSPPGGGAEAFF	TGCGCCAGCAGCCCCCCTGGGGGAGGGGCTGAAGCTTTCTTT
TRBD2	TRBV5-4	15	-	TRBJ2-7	CASSQTSGNSYEQYF	TGTGCCAGCAGCCAGACTAGCGGGAACTCCTACGAGCAGTACTTC
TRBD1	TRBV19	13	-	TRBJ2-7	CASLTGGPYEQYF	TGTGCCAGCCTTACAGGGGGCCCCTACGAGCAGTACTTC
-	TRBV19	14	-	TRBJ1-5	CASSVQSSNQPQHF	TGTGCCAGTAGCGTACAGAGTAGCAATCAGCCCCAGCATTTT
-	TRBV4-1	12	-	TRBJ2-3	CASTGETDTQYF	TGCGCCAGCACAGGGGAGACAGATACGCAGTATTTT
-	TRBV6-6	12	-	TRBJ2-1	CASRWLGGEQFF	TGTGCCAGCAGATGGCTAGGAGGTGAGCAGTTCTTC
TRBD1	TRBV5-4	14	-	TRBJ1-4	CASSLQGKAEKLFF	TGTGCCAGCAGCCTACAGGGGAAGGCGGAAAAACTGTTTTTT
-	TRBV19	13	-	TRBJ1-1	CASSILVRTEAFF	TGTGCCAGTAGTATTCTGGTTCGGACTGAAGCTTTCTTT
TRBD1	TRBV6-6	14	-	TRBJ1-5	CASRTGQGVQPQHF	TGTGCCAGCAGGACTGGACAGGGGGTACAGCCCCAGCATTTT
-	TRBV19	16	-	TRBJ2-2	CASLRPGTTNTGELFF	TGTGCCAGCCTCCGACCGGGGACAACGAACACCGGGGAGCTGTTTTTT
-	TRBV5-4	14	-	TRBJ2-7	CASSPLWGSDEQYF	TGTGCCAGCAGCCCCCTCTGGGGCAGCGACGAGCAGTACTTC
-	TRBV18	12	few	TRBJ1-5	CASSPIGQPQHF	TGTGCCAGCTCACCGATCGGTCAGCCCCAGCATTTT
-	TRBV5-5	12	-	TRBJ2-7	CASSFGVREQYF	TGTGCCAGCAGCTTCGGGGTGAGGGAGCAGTACTTC
-	TRBV18	15	-	TRBJ1-4	CASSPAAGGREKLFF	TGTGCCAGCTCACCCGCGGCCGGGGGACGTGAAAAACTGTTTTTT
TRBD1	TRBV28	16	-	TRBJ1-2	CASSKTPGTGGSGYTF	TGTGCCAGCAGTAAAACCCCCGGGACAGGGGGTTCTGGCTACACCTTC
TRBD2	TRBV2	13	-	TRBJ2-5	CASRSGGGETQYF	TGTGCCAGCAGATCGGGAGGCGGAGAGACCCAGTACTTC
-	TRBV3-1/TRBV3-2	15	once	TRBJ2-4	CASSPDSLAKNIQYF	TGTGCCAGCAGCCCGGACAGCCTAGCCAAAAACATTCAGTACTTC
-	TRBV3-1/TRBV3-2	14	-	TRBJ2-1	CASSQVRGANEQFF	TGTGCCAGCAGCCAAGTCCGGGGGGCGAATGAGCAGTTCTTC
TRBD1	TRBV6-2/TRBV6-3	14	-	TRBJ1-2	CASSRLTGSYGYTF	TGTGCCAGCAGTCGGCTGACAGGGTCCTATGGCTACACCTTC
TRBD2	TRBV11-1	15	-	TRBJ2-1	CASSTGTSGYNEQFF	TGTGCCAGCAGCACCGGGACTAGCGGATACAATGAGCAGTTCTTC
TRBD1	TRBV10-2	14	-	TRBJ2-2	CASRGTGGSGELFF	TGCGCCAGCAGGGGGACAGGGGGCTCCGGGGAGCTGTTTTTT
-	TRBV7-2	13	-	TRBJ1-2	CASSLDALRGYTF	TGTGCCAGCAGCCTAGACGCTCTACGGGGCTACACCTTC
TRBD2	TRBV7-2	14	-	TRBJ2-1	CASSFSSGSNEQFF	TGTGCCAGCAGCTTCTCTAGCGGGAGCAATGAGCAGTTCTTC
-	TRBV18	16	-	TRBJ2-2	CASSPMTVTNTGELFF	TGTGCCAGCTCACCGATGACAGTTACGAACACCGGGGAGCTGTTTTTT
-	TRBV19	17	-	TRBJ2-1	CASSPRDTQSSYNEQFF	TGTGCCAGTAGTCCCCGGGACACCCAGAGCTCCTACAATGAGCAGTTCTTC
-	TRBV7-9	14	-	TRBJ1-5	CASSLASLNQPQHF	TGTGCCAGCAGCTTAGCTTCCCTCAATCAGCCCCAGCATTTT
TRBD1	TRBV7-2	14	-	TRBJ2-7	CASSTDRGVYEQYF	TGTGCCAGCAGCACGGACAGGGGAGTATACGAGCAGTACTTC
-	TRBV13	15	-	TRBJ2-6	CASRQLNSGANVLTF	TGTGCCAGCAGACAACTAAACTCTGGGGCCAACGTCCTGACTTTC
-	TRBV27	13	-	TRBJ2-7	CASSPLPGYEQYF	TGTGCCAGCAGTCCTCTCCCAGGATACGAGCAGTACTTC
-	TRBV6-6	12	-	TRBJ1-6	CATNRVNSPLHF	TGTGCCACTAACCGGGTAAATTCACCCCTCCACTTT
TRBD1	TRBV5-1	14	-	TRBJ2-7	CASSLGTADYEQYF	TGCGCCAGCAGTCTCGGGACAGCGGATTACGAGCAGTACTTC
TRBD1	TRBV19	14	-	TRBJ2-3	CASRRTGWSDTQYF	TGTGCCAGTAGGCGGACAGGGTGGTCAGATACGCAGTATTTT
TRBD2	TRBV3-1/TRBV3-2	15	-	TRBJ2-7	CASSPWGEGGDEQYF	TGTGCCAGCAGTCCCTGGGGGGAGGGCGGAGACGAGCAGTACTTC
-	TRBV24-1	13	-	TRBJ1-5	CATTGYSNQPQHF	TGTGCCACCACAGGGTATAGCAATCAGCCCCAGCATTTT
-	TRBV28	15	-	TRBJ1-1	CASSNGGRLNTEAFF	TGTGCCAGCAGCAACGGGGGACGGTTGAACACTGAAGCTTTCTTT
-	TRBV28	13	-	TRBJ1-1	CASSPTVRTEAFF	TGTGCCAGCAGCCCGACAGTGAGAACTGAAGCTTTCTTT
-	TRBV6-5	13	-	TRBJ1-6	CASSYSEGAPLHF	TGTGCCAGCAGTTACTCGGAGGGAGCACCCCTCCACTTT
TRBD2	TRBV10-3	15	-	TRBJ2-7	CAISGGSGRNYEQYF	TGTGCCATCAGTGGGGGTAGCGGGAGGAACTACGAGCAGTACTTC
TRBD2	TRBV3-1/TRBV3-2	13	-	TRBJ2-7	CASSRPSGNEQYF	TGTGCCAGCAGCCGCCCTAGCGGGAACGAGCAGTACTTC
TRBD2	TRBV18	17	-	TRBJ2-5	CASSLWASGSGEETQYF	TGTGCCAGCTCACTCTGGGCCAGCGGGAGCGGCGAGGAGACCCAGTACTTC
-	TRBV5-8	14	-	TRBJ2-7	CASSLELRRSEQYF	TGTGCCAGCAGCTTGGAACTCCGGAGGAGCGAGCAGTACTTC
TRBD2	TRBV2	13	-	TRBJ2-7	CASSTSGRQEQYF	TGTGCCAGCAGCACTAGCGGGAGGCAAGAGCAGTACTTC
-	TRBV5-1	14	-	TRBJ2-7	CASSFLPTAYEQYF	TGCGCCAGCAGCTTCTTGCCCACGGCCTACGAGCAGTACTTC
TRBD2	TRBV15	16	-	TRBJ2-1	CATSEELLAGAREQFF	TGTGCCACCAGCGAAGAGTTACTAGCGGGAGCCCGAGAGCAGTTCTTC
TRBD1	TRBV5-1	14	-	TRBJ1-2	CASSPGTELNGYTF	TGCGCCAGCAGCCCAGGGACAGAACTTAATGGCTACACCTTC